These T cell receptor beta chains were read from a single sample in a study of cytomegalovirus exposure and HLA in healthy donors. Here immunoSEQ multiplex PCR was the method, and the copy in TCRdb shows in-frame clones only, minus some. This table has some 150,000 clones, roughly 83% appearing once. What was sequenced was PBMCs. These receptors all come from a middle-aged man in good health and CMV-seropositive. The conserved cysteine and the conserved F or W are not part of the CDR3 here. The D gene is left open where the match is weak.

>TRBV27|TRBD1
AEPARTGGKRRTTNEKLF
>TRBV4-1|TRBD1
ASSQPGQGPLNTEAF
>TRBV5-6|NA
ASSLTANYGYT
>TRBV29-1|NA
SIGTRQF
>TRBV6-1|TRBD1
ASSEQGAGNTIY
>TRBV7-9|TRBD2
ASGLAGGYEQY
>TRBV4-1|TRBD2
ASSQGRLAGASYEQY
>TRBV20-1|NA
SASGFYEQY
>TRBV6-1|TRBD1
ASSEAYRGGYT
>TRBV6-7|TRBD2
ASSSVTSGGTNEQF
>TRBV7-2|TRBD2
ASSLEPAGGSEQY
>TRBV7-2|TRBD2
ASSPVAGASTDTQY
>TRBV29-1|TRBD1
SVRGGGGQIYGYT
>TRBV5-5|NA
ASSPGDNYGYT
>TRBV7-8|NA
ASSSRVGVQGNQPQH
>TRBV6-1|NA
ASTPTRGGSYEQY
>TRBV5-1|NA
ASSLRQVTDTQY
>TRBV6-1|NA
ASSEGSIGNYGYT
>TRBV7-6|TRBD1
ASSSDPGQAYNEQF
>TRBV6-5|TRBD1
ASSTRDREGYT